This TCR beta chain was profiled in a study of T cells in Graves' hyperthyroidism and ophthalmopathy. Study conclusions and caveats: Most expanded thyroid clonotypes above 0.001 recurred in blood. For ophthalmopathy, model prediction preceded onset by a median roughly 6.3 months.

RNA transcripts gave rise to amplified TCR beta CDR3 regions. First-round RT-PCR of the TCR CDR3 relied on the HTBI primer set. TCRdb passed the multiplex PCR reads through MiXCR, listing each CDR3 protein once. The sample shows about 350,000 distinct CDR3 sequences, approximately 15% of them seen only once. The germline CDR1 and CDR2 sequences are SQVTM and ANQGSEA. The CDR3 spans 16 residues. V dropped 4 bases and J dropped 5; count of bases not matched to a gene: 13. This clonotype was found many times. No antigen is known for it. Graves' hyperthyroidism qualified as stable when ophthalmopathy did not progress within 18 months. The hyperthyroidism patients had all been newly diagnosed, and their disease duration was under 2 months. Their ages ranged from 18 to 65 years.

J is TRBJ2-5 and V is TRBV29-1, with TRBD2 identical over 10 bases. The source material was blood. The receptor comes from a woman aged 25-40 years with Graves' hyperthyroidism. CDR3 region: CSVAPSQREGRETQYF. DNA for the CDR3: TGCAGCGTTGCGCCCAGTCAGCGGGAGGGCCGGGAGACCCAGTACTTC.